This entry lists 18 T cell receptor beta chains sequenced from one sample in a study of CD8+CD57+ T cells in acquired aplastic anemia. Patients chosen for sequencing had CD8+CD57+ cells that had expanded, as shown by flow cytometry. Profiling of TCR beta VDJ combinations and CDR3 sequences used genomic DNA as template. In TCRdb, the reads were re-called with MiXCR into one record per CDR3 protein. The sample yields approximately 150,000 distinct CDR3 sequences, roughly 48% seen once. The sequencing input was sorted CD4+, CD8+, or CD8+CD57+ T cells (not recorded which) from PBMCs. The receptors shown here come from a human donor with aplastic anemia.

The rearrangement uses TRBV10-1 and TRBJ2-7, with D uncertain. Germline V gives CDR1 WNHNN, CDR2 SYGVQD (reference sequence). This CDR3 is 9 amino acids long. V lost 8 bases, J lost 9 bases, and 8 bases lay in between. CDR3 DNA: TGCGCCAGCGACCTTGTGCAGTACTTC. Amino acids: CASDLVQYF.

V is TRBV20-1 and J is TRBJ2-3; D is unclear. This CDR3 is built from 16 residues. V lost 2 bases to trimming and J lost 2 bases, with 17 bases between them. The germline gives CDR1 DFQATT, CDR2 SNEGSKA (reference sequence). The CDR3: CSARNAGPTYTDTQYF. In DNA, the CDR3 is TGCAGTGCTAGAAATGCCGGCCCGACCTACACAGATACGCAGTATTTT.

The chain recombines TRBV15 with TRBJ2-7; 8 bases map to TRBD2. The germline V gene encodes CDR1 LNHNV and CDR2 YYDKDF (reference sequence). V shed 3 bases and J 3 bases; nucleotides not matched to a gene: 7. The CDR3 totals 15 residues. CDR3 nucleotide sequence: TGTGCCACCAGCAGGGACTCCGGGAGGGACTACGAGCAGTACTTC. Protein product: CATSRDSGRDYEQYF.

In nucleotides, the CDR3 is TGTGCCACCAGTGACAAAAGCGGGGGCCGCACAGATACGCAGTATTTT. It encodes CATSDKSGGRTDTQYF. V usage is TRBV24-1 and J usage is TRBJ2-3, with 8 bases fitting TRBD2. With V trimmed by 4 bases and J by 1 base, 6 bases remained unmatched. The CDR3 has 16 residues. CDR1 is KGHDR, CDR2 SFDVKD, per germline.

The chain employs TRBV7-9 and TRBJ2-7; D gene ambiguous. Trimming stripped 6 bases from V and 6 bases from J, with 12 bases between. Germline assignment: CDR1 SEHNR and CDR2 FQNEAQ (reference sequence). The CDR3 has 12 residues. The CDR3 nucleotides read TGTGCCAGCAGATTTCTATCAGGCGAGCAGTACTTC. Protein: CASRFLSGEQYF. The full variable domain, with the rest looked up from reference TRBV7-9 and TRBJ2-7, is DTGVSQNPRHKITKRGQNVTFRCDPISEHNRLYWYRQTLGQGPEFLTYFQNEAQLEKSRLLSDRFSAERPKGSFSTLEIQRTEQGDSAMYLCASRFLSGEQYFGPGTRLTVT.

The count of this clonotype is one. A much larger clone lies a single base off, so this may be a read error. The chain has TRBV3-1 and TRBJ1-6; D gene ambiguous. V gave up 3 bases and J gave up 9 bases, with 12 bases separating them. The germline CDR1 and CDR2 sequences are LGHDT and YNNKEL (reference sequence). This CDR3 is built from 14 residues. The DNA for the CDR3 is TGTGCCAGCAGCCAGTCCTCTCCTAGTTCACCCCTCCACTTT. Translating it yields CASSQSSPSSPLHF.

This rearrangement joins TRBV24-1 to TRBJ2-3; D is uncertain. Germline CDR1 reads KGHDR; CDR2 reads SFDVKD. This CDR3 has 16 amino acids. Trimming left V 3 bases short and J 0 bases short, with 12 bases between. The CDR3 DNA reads TGTGCCACCAGTGATACTGAAGACGCTAGCACAGATACGCAGTATTTT. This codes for CATSDTEDASTDTQYF.

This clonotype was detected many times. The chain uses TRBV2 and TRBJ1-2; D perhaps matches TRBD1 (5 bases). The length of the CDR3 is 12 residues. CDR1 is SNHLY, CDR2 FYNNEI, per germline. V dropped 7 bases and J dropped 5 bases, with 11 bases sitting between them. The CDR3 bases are TGTGCCAGCACCCAGCGGGGGTATGGCTACACCTTC. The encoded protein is CASTQRGYGYTF.

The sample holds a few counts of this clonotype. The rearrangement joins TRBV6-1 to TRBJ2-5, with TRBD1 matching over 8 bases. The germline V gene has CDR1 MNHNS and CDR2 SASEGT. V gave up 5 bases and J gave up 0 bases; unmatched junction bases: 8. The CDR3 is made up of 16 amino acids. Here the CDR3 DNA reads TGTGCCAGCAGTCCCCTGACAGGGGTTAACCAAGAGACCCAGTACTTC. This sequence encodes CASSPLTGVNQETQYF.

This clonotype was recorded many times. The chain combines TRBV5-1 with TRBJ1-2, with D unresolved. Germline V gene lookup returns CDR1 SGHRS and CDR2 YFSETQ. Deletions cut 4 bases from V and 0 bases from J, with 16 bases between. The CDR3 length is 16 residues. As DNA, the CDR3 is TGCGCCAGCAGCCCCACCCCGGGGATAGCTAACTATGGCTACACCTTC. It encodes CASSPTPGIANYGYTF.

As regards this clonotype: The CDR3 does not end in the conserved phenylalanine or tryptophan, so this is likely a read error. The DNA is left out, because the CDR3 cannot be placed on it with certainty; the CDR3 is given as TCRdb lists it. CDR3 region: CASSSPSL. This chain uses TRBV3-1 with TRBJ1-6; the table's D gene call, TRBD1, was not cross checked with the DNA. The germline gives CDR1 LGHDT, CDR2 YNNKEL (reference sequence). The CDR3 contains 8 residues when both ends are counted.

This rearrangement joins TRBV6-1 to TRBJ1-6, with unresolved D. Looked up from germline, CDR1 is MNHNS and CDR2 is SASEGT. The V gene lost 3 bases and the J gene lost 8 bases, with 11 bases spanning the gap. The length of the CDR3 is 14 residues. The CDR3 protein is CASSDVSQDSPLHF. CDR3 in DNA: TGTGCCAGCAGTGATGTGAGTCAGGATTCACCCCTCCACTTT.

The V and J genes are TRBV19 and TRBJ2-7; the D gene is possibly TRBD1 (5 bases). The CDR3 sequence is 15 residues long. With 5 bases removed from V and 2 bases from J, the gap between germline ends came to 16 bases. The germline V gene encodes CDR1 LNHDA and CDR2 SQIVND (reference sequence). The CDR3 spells CASSLTARDPYEQYF. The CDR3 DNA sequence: TGTGCCAGTAGTCTAACCGCCAGGGATCCCTACGAGCAGTACTTC.

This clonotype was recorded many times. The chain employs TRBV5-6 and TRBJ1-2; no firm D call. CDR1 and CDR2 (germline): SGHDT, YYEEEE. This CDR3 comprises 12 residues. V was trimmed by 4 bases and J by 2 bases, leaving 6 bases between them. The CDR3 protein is CASSPSNYGYTF. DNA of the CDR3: TGTGCCAGCAGCCCCAGCAACTATGGCTACACCTTC.

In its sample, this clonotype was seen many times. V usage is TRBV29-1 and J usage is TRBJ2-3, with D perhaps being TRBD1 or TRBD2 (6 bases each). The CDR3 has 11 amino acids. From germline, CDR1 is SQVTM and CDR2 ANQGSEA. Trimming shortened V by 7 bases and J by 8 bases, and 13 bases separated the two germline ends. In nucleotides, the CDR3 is TGCAGCGGGGGGGCTACCCCTACGCAGTATTTT. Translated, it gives CSGGATPTQYF.

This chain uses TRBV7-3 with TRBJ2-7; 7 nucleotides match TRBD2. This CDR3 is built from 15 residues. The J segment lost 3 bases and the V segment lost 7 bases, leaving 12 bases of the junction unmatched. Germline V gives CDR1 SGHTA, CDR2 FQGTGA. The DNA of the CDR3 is TGTGCCAGCATCCTTGGATGGGAGGGAGACTACGAGCAGTACTTC. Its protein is CASILGWEGDYEQYF.

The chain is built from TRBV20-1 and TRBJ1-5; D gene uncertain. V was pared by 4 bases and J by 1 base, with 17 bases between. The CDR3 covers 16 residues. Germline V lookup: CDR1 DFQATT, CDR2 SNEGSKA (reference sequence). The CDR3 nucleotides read TGCAGTGCTAAGATCCTCGGACTACGCAGCAATCAGCCCCAGCATTTT. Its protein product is CSAKILGLRSNQPQHF.

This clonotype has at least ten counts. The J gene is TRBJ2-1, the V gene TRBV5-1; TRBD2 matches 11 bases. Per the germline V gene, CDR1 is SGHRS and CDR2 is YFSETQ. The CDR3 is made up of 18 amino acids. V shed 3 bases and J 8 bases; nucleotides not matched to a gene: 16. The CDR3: CASSSGLADAPFRDEQFF. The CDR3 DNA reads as TGCGCCAGCAGCTCGGGACTAGCGGATGCGCCCTTTAGGGATGAGCAGTTCTTC.